This T cell receptor beta chain was sequenced during a study of control samples from healthy donors and cancer patients. The protocol was immunoSEQ multiplex PCR, while the TCRdb copy is restricted to in-frame clones and leaves out a portion. This table holds around 140,000 clones, 94% found once. The clonotype was recovered from a man aged 40-50 years in good health. What was sequenced was blood.

DNA of the CDR3: TGTGCCAGCAGCTTAGTTTTAGGACCTGAAAAACTGTTTTTT. This translates into CASSLVLGPEKLFF. The chain joins TRBV7-8 to TRBJ1-4, with D unclear. The CDR3 runs 14 residues. Trimming removed 1 base from V and 7 bases from J, with 10 bases in between. Germline V gene lookup returns CDR1 SGHVS and CDR2 FQNEAQ.